This T cell receptor beta chain is drawn from a study of blood T cell repertoires in COVID-19. Turning to the study itself: Specimens from acute and convalescent COVID-19 originated in the United States, Italy and Spain. From T cells, B-cell-depleted T cells, or PBMCs came the material, which was cDNA or gDNA.

Germline lookup yields CDR1 SGHTA and CDR2 FQGNSA. The ends lost 3 bases at V and 0 bases at J; junction bases unmatched: 6. CDR3 length: 17 amino acids. Per the original data handling: Amplification with reference gene primers provided the estimates of nucleated cell counts. Method: immunoSEQ multiplex PCR; TCRdb's copy keeps in-frame clones and lacks some. V, J and clone size were drawn from that table, and D and trimming were deduced from the DNA. The table has around 120,000 clones, around nine tenths seen once. This chain uses TRBV7-2 with TRBJ2-1; 9 nucleotides line up with TRBD2. This sequence was found in a man aged 50-59 years with acute or convalescent COVID-19. Source material: peripheral blood. CDR3 residues: CASSLRTSVSSYNEQFF. As DNA, the CDR3 is TGTGCCAGCAGCTTGAGGACTAGCGTAAGCTCCTACAATGAGCAGTTCTTC.